This T cell receptor beta chain came from a study of shared clonotypes between healthy human individuals. Some clones are missing from TCRdb's copy, which holds only in-frame ones; the method was immunoSEQ multiplex PCR. Seen here are under 600,000 clones, about 80% observed once, and the top ten hold around 12%. This clone was seen only a few times. Other DNA sequences in this sample translate to the same CDR3. The germline CDR1 and CDR2 sequences are MNHNS and SASEGT. With 2 bases clipped from V and 1 base from J, the junction kept 4 bases outside the gene matches. The CDR3 loop spans 15 amino acids.

The specimen was PBMCs. The sequence came from a woman aged 40 to 50 in good health. Some clones in this sample may be carry-over from other donors' samples. This chain uses TRBV6-1 with TRBJ2-7, with TRBD2 matching over 8 bases. CDR3 nucleotides: TGTGCCAGCAGTGAATCAACTAGCGGTTCCTACGAGCAGTACTTC. This gives the protein CASSESTSGSYEQYF.